The 17 T cell receptor beta chains presented below share a single source sample, sequenced in a study of T cells in Graves' hyperthyroidism and ophthalmopathy. Amplification of TCR beta CDR3 regions was performed using RNA transcripts as template. Using the HTBI primer set, a first-round RT-PCR was run on the TCR CDR3. TCRdb reprocessed the multiplex PCR reads with MiXCR, giving one entry per CDR3 protein. The table includes roughly 570,000 distinct CDR3 sequences, approximately 14% detected once. Specimen: blood. These TCRs come from a woman aged 30 to 39 with Graves' hyperthyroidism.

This clonotype came up a few times. The chain combines TRBV18 with TRBJ2-7; a weak D match, TRBD1 (6 bases). This CDR3 has 17 residues. In germline, CDR1 is KGHSH, CDR2 LQKENI. V dropped 3 bases and J dropped 2 bases, with 20 bases sitting between them. CDR3 protein: CASSPRKGGNEAYEQYF. CDR3 DNA sequence: TGTGCCAGCTCACCGCGTAAAGGGGGAAACGAGGCCTACGAGCAGTACTTC.

This clonotype was seen a handful of times. The rearrangement links TRBV7-6 to TRBJ2-1; D uncertain. Deletions cut 8 bases from V and 9 bases from J, with 8 bases between. CDR1 and CDR2 from the germline V gene are SGHVS and FNYEAQ. CDR3 length equals 10 residues. In DNA, the CDR3 is TGTGCCAGCGGGGTTGGTGAGCAGTTCTTC. Translating gives CASGVGEQFF.

This clonotype showed up many times. V is TRBV5-1 and J is TRBJ2-7, with D unresolved. The germline V gene has CDR1 SGHRS and CDR2 YFSETQ. V was clipped by 0 bases and J by 1 base, with 8 bases between them. CDR3 length: 14 amino acids. The chain's CDR3 is CASSLAAESYEQYF. CDR3 DNA: TGCGCCAGCAGCTTGGCGGCCGAATCCTACGAGCAGTACTTC. The entire variable domain, with the rest obtained from reference TRBV5-1 and TRBJ2-7, is as follows: KAGVTQTPRYLIKTRGQQVTLSCSPISGHRSVSWYQQTPGQGLQFLFEYFSETQRNKGNFPGRFSGRQFSNSRSEMNVSTLELGDSALYLCASSLAAESYEQYFGPGTRLTVT.

The rearrangement links TRBV3-1 to TRBJ2-3, with D possibly TRBD1 on 6 matching bases. CDR1 and CDR2 from the germline V gene are LGHDT and YNNKEL (reference sequence). V was trimmed by 5 bases and J by 9 bases, leaving 24 bases between them. The CDR3 consists of 16 residues. The CDR3 nucleotides are TGTGCCAGCAGCTTAGGGACAACCTTGAGGATGGGCACGCAGTATTTT. Its protein product is CASSLGTTLRMGTQYF.

V and J are TRBV4-1 and TRBJ1-1, with D unresolved. The CDR3 spans 15 residues. V was trimmed by 1 base and J by 6 bases, leaving 15 bases between them. Germline loops: CDR1 MGHRA, CDR2 YSYEKL. The CDR3 spells CASSQASGLLAEAFF. CDR3 bases: TGCGCCAGCAGCCAAGCGAGCGGGTTATTGGCTGAAGCTTTCTTT.

At least ten counts were recorded for this clonotype. The chain recombines TRBV28 with TRBJ2-2; no clear D. The germline V gene encodes CDR1 MDHEN and CDR2 SYDVKM. The CDR3 runs 12 residues. Trimming took off 8 bases at V and 4 bases at J, with 8 bases between the two ends. The CDR3 DNA reads TGTGCCAGCCGGCGGATCACCGGGGAGCTGTTTTTT. Encoded protein: CASRRITGELFF.

V usage is TRBV19 and J usage is TRBJ1-5; maybe TRBD1 (5 bases). Germline V CDR1 and CDR2: LNHDA, SQIVND (reference sequence). Between the trimmed V and J ends, which lost 3 bases and 7 bases, there was a span of 19 bases. This CDR3 contains 16 residues. The CDR3 bases are TGTGCCAGTAGTATTCATTTTGGGCCAGGGAAGCAGCCCCAGCATTTT. Amino acids: CASSIHFGPGKQPQHF.

V usage is TRBV18 and J usage is TRBJ2-1; maybe TRBD2 (6 bases). Deletions cut 6 bases from V and 8 bases from J, with 14 bases between. Germline lookup yields CDR1 KGHSH and CDR2 LQKENI. CDR3 size: 13 residues. CDR3 loop: CASSRGLRHEQFF. CDR3 DNA sequence: TGTGCCAGCTCTCGGGGACTCAGGCATGAGCAGTTCTTC.

This clonotype was observed a handful of times. V is TRBV6-5 and J is TRBJ1-1, with D hard to call. V dropped 0 bases and J dropped 7 bases, with 9 bases sitting between them. This CDR3 region has 13 residues. Germline CDR1 reads MNHEY; CDR2 reads SVGAGI. For the CDR3, the DNA is TGTGCCAGCAGTTACTCGTCAAGGAGTGAAGCTTTCTTT. Residues: CASSYSSRSEAFF.

This sequence joins TRBV7-8 and TRBJ2-5, with TRBD2 matching over 7 bases. J gave up 1 base and V 10 bases, and 12 bases lay outside the gene matches. This CDR3 has 15 amino acids. In germline, CDR1 is SGHVS, CDR2 FQNEAQ. CDR3 region: CATSVGGGSQETQYF. The CDR3 DNA is TGTGCCACCTCGGTTGGCGGGGGTTCCCAAGAGACCCAGTACTTC.

This clonotype has a count of ten or more. The gene calls are TRBV30 and TRBJ2-1, with D possibly TRBD2 on 6 matching bases. Trimming shortened V by 3 bases and J by 0 bases, and 18 bases separated the two germline ends. The CDR3 totals 17 residues. In germline, CDR1 is GTSNPN, CDR2 SVGIG (reference sequence). The CDR3 sequence: CAWRKTSGLGSYNEQFF. CDR3 nucleotides: TGTGCCTGGAGGAAGACATCGGGACTTGGCTCCTACAATGAGCAGTTCTTC.

The chain links TRBV10-3 to TRBJ2-1; 8 bases map to TRBD2. V lost 7 bases, J lost 8 bases, and 7 bases stayed unmatched. The CDR3 totals 13 residues. Germline V gives CDR1 ENHRY, CDR2 SYGVKD. CDR3: CAIKLAALDEQFF. The CDR3 nucleotides are TGTGCCATCAAACTAGCGGCCCTCGATGAGCAGTTCTTC.

This clonotype was found many times. The junction does not match germline at one end; this may be a read error. J is TRBJ2-1 and V is TRBV27; a weak D match, TRBD2 (5 bases). Per the germline V gene, CDR1 is MNHEY and CDR2 is SMNVEV (reference sequence). This CDR3 region has 11 residues. CDR3 nucleotide sequence: TGCGCCAGCAGCTCGGGAAATGAGCAGTTCTTC. Residues: CASSSGNEQFF.

The sample holds many counts of this clonotype. The chain couples TRBV7-6 to TRBJ2-1; 10 nucleotides match TRBD2. Per the germline V gene, CDR1 is SGHVS and CDR2 is FNYEAQ. V trimming: 2 bases; J trimming: 8 bases; junction bases outside the gene matches: 9. The CDR3 contains 16 residues. This CDR3 is CASSLPGLASMDEQFF. DNA of the CDR3: TGTGCCAGCAGCTTACCGGGACTAGCGTCGATGGATGAGCAGTTCTTC.

The J gene is TRBJ1-4, the V gene TRBV19; D is possibly TRBD1 (5 bases). Trimming left V 6 bases short and J 4 bases short, with 15 bases between. The CDR3 is made up of 15 amino acids. The germline CDR1 and CDR2 sequences are LNHDA and SQIVND (reference sequence). For the CDR3, the DNA is TGTGCCAGTAGGACGGGGCAACACCATAATGAAAAACTGTTTTTT. Amino acid sequence: CASRTGQHHNEKLFF.

This clonotype appeared many times. The gene calls are TRBV3-1 and TRBJ1-1; D is perhaps TRBD1 (6 bases). Germline V gene data show CDR1 as LGHDT and CDR2 as YNNKEL (reference sequence). Trimming took off 0 bases at V and 3 bases at J, with 11 bases between the two ends. CDR3 length: 15 amino acids. In DNA form, the CDR3 reads TGTGCCAGCAGCCAAGATGGGGGGCCCGACACTGAAGCTTTCTTT. It translates to CASSQDGGPDTEAFF.

This clonotype was counted ten times or more. V and J are TRBV12-5 and TRBJ2-5; D tentatively reads TRBD1 or TRBD2 (6 bases each). Per the germline V gene, CDR1 is LGHNT and CDR2 is FRNRAP. CDR3 length equals 15 residues. The germline V and J ends were trimmed by 0 bases and 5 bases, with 13 bases remaining between them. The DNA of the CDR3 is TGTGCTAGTGGTTTGGTACGGGGGCCCGAGGAGACCCAGTACTTC. Protein sequence: CASGLVRGPEETQYF. Looking up the rest from reference TRBV12-5 and TRBJ2-5 gives the full variable domain: DARVTQTPRHKVTEMGQEVTMRCQPILGHNTVFWYRQTMMQGLELLAYFRNRAPLDDSGMPKDRFSAEMPDATLATLKIQPSEPRDSAVYFCASGLVRGPEETQYFGPGTRLLVL.